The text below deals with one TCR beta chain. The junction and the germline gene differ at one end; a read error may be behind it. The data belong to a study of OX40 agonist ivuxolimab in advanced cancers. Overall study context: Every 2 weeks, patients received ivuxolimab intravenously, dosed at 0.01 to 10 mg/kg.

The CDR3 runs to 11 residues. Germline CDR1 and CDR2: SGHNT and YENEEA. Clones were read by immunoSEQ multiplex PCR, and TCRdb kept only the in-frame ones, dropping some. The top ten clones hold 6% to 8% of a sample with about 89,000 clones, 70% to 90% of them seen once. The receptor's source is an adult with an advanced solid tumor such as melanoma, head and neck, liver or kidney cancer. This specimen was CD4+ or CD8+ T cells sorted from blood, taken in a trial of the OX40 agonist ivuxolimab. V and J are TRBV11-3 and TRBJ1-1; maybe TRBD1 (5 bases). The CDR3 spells CASRLGTTTLF. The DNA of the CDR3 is TGTGCCAGCAGGTTAGGGACTACCACCCTCTTT.